This entry lists 26 T cell receptor beta chains sequenced from one sample in a study of identical twins listed by TCRdb under 2016. The protocol used for the library was 5' RACE. The instrument given in TCRdb is Illumina HiSeq 2000. The raw public reads went through TCRdb reprocessing: fastp at Q25, MiXCR clone calling, in-frame beta chains kept. Rows merge per CDR3 protein into single entries with the most common DNA and genes. A total of roughly 260,000 distinct CDR3 sequences appear in this sample, around 15% of them only once. Jointly, the top ten make up 7% to 9.5% of the sample. The source material was memory (CD45RO+) T cells sorted from blood. Explained via the paper, the cell subset or site label denotes: CD45RO+ enriched T cells. All receptors come from a young woman in good health.

This clonotype was recorded a few times. The V call is TRBV20-1, the J call TRBJ2-7; 8 bases match TRBD1. The V gene's germline CDR1 is DFQATT and CDR2 SNEGSKA (reference sequence). This CDR3 spans 14 amino acids. Losses at the gene ends were 5 bases for V and 0 bases for J; bases not matched to a gene: 6. This CDR3 is CSASQTGGSYEQYF. Here the CDR3 DNA reads TGCAGTGCTTCTCAAACAGGGGGCTCCTACGAGCAGTACTTC.

This clonotype was seen more than once but under ten times. The J gene is TRBJ2-5, the V gene TRBV6-2 or TRBV6-3; D is undetermined. Deletions cut 7 bases from V and 3 bases from J, with 12 bases between. The CDR3 has 13 residues. CDR1 MNHEY and CDR2 SVGEGT come from the germline V gene. This chain's CDR3 is CASTQLVEETQYF. The CDR3 DNA reads as TGTGCCAGCACACAGTTAGTGGAAGAGACCCAGTACTTC.

J is TRBJ1-2 and V is TRBV4-2, with a possible D match to TRBD1 (6 bases). V was clipped by 1 base and J by 4 bases, with 10 bases between them. The CDR3 spans 14 residues. Germline V lookup: CDR1 LGHNA, CDR2 YNFKEQ. CDR3 nucleotides: TGTGCCAGCAGCCAAGGGGGGCGCCTCTATGGCTACACCTTC. Protein product: CASSQGGRLYGYTF.

The J gene is TRBJ1-5, the V gene TRBV7-2, with D hard to call. Germline CDR1 and CDR2: SGHTA and FQGNSA. This CDR3 is built from 14 residues. V was clipped by 1 base and J by 8 bases, with 12 bases between them. The CDR3 sequence is CASSLGGPLEPQHF. CDR3 in DNA: TGTGCCAGCAGCTTAGGTGGCCCCCTTGAGCCCCAGCATTTT.

This chain links TRBV5-1 with TRBJ1-1, with TRBD1 identical over 7 bases. The CDR3 is made up of 17 amino acids. The germline V gene has CDR1 SGHRS and CDR2 YFSETQ. J lost 1 base, V lost 2 bases, and 11 bases had no gene match. The CDR3 sequence is CASSLFPGQLWNTEAFF. The CDR3 DNA reads as TGCGCCAGCAGCTTATTCCCGGGACAGTTATGGAACACTGAAGCTTTCTTT.

This chain links TRBV6-2 or TRBV6-3 with TRBJ2-7, with a tentative D call TRBD2 (5 bases). Looked up from germline, CDR1 is MNHEY and CDR2 is SVGEGT. Trimming removed 6 bases at V and 10 bases at J, with 19 bases between. The CDR3 runs to 13 residues. The CDR3 reads CASRPRSVEGQYF. The CDR3 DNA follows: TGTGCCAGCAGGCCTCGCTCCGTAGAGGGACAGTACTTC.

Points on this clonotype: Just one base apart from a much larger clone, this may be a read error. The chain joins TRBV20-1 to TRBJ2-5; D possibly corresponds to TRBD1 (6 bases). Germline CDR1 reads DFQATT; CDR2 reads SNEGSKA (reference sequence). This CDR3 spans 14 amino acids. The V end was cut by 0 bases, the J end by 4 bases, with 12 bases between. CDR3: CSARDHRDPETQYF. CDR3 sequence (DNA): TGCAGTGCTAGAGATCACAGGGACCCAGAGACCCAGTACTTC.

This clonotype was counted a few times. The chain combines TRBV3-1 with TRBJ2-7; tentatively, D is TRBD2 (5 bases). The V gene's germline CDR1 is LGHDT and CDR2 YNNKEL (reference sequence). The V and J ends lost 0 bases and 7 bases respectively, with 16 bases between them. This CDR3 has 15 residues. The CDR3 DNA follows: TGTGCCAGCAGCCAAGATTTGAACACACCGGGGGAGCAGTACTTC. Translated, it gives CASSQDLNTPGEQYF.

This clonotype was picked up a small number of times. The V and J genes are TRBV11-1 and TRBJ2-4, with unresolved D. Germline CDR1 SGHAT, CDR2 FQDESV (reference sequence). V was cut by 4 bases and J by 7 bases, with 17 bases left in between. The CDR3 consists of 15 residues. CDR3 nucleotide sequence: TGTGCCAGCAGCTCGGCAGCGAAGGGAACGAACATTCAGTACTTC. It encodes CASSSAAKGTNIQYF.

The DNA for the CDR3 is TGTGCCAGCACCCTCAGGGGGGCGCGGGATGGCTACACCTTC. This codes for CASTLRGARDGYTF. V and J are TRBV2 and TRBJ1-2, with 7 bases lining up with TRBD1. Looked up from germline, CDR1 is SNHLY and CDR2 is FYNNEI. The CDR3 covers 14 residues. V dropped 7 bases and J dropped 6; count of bases not matched to a gene: 11.

V usage is TRBV11-2 and J usage is TRBJ2-2; 12 positions agree with TRBD2. The ends lost 3 bases at V and 7 bases at J; junction bases unmatched: 3. The V gene's germline CDR1 is SGHAT and CDR2 FQNNGV. The CDR3 covers 15 residues. The CDR3 DNA is TGTGCCAGCAGCTTGGCTAGCGGGGGGGACGGGGAGCTGTTTTTT. Amino acid sequence: CASSLASGGDGELFF.

In this sample, this clonotype turned up a few times. The chain employs TRBV6-1 and TRBJ2-3, with 9 bases matching TRBD2. V was clipped by 5 bases and J by 0 bases; unmatched bases: 12. Germline V lookup: CDR1 MNHNS, CDR2 SASEGT. The length of the CDR3 is 18 residues. The CDR3 sequence is CASSRRRRAGGSTDTQYF. The CDR3 nucleotides read TGTGCCAGCAGTCGCCGGAGGCGAGCGGGGGGCAGCACAGATACGCAGTATTTT.

In this sample, this clonotype turned up a few times. The DNA for the CDR3 is TGCAGTGCTGCGGGAAGGTTGAAGTACAATGAGCAGTTCTTC. The encoded protein is CSAAGRLKYNEQFF. The chain links TRBV20-1 to TRBJ2-1; tentative D call: TRBD2 (6 bases). CDR3 length: 14 residues. V lost 5 bases and J lost 4, with 15 bases in between. Per germline, CDR1 DFQATT and CDR2 SNEGSKA (reference sequence).

This clonotype was seen ten or more times. The chain has TRBV10-3 and TRBJ2-1; no clear D gene. V lost 4 bases and J 7 bases, leaving 5 bases between the germline ends. In germline, CDR1 is ENHRY, CDR2 SYGVKD. This CDR3 is 11 amino acids long. CDR3 in DNA: TGTGCCATCAGTGGGCAAAATGAGCAGTTCTTC. Protein product: CAISGQNEQFF.

This clonotype was counted at least ten times. The chain joins TRBV20-1 to TRBJ2-7; D uncertain. Trimming left V 6 bases short and J 5 bases short, with 11 bases between. Germline V CDR1 and CDR2: DFQATT, SNEGSKA (reference sequence). The CDR3 has 11 residues. In DNA, the CDR3 is TGCAGTGCCCTAGGAAGCGACGAGCAGTACTTC. This sequence encodes CSALGSDEQYF.

This clonotype was seen a handful of times. This sequence joins TRBV5-6 and TRBJ1-1; 7 nucleotides match TRBD1. The germline CDR1 and CDR2 sequences are SGHDT and YYEEEE. This CDR3 contains 14 residues. With 0 bases clipped from V and 7 bases from J, the junction kept 6 bases outside the gene matches. CDR3 coding DNA: TGTGCCAGCAGCTTGGCCGGAACAGGGGATGAAGCTTTCTTT. It specifies CASSLAGTGDEAFF.

This clonotype was detected ten times or more. This sequence joins TRBV6-4 and TRBJ2-3; 13 bases fit TRBD2. V was pared by 4 bases and J by 3 bases, with 1 base of the junction left unmatched. Germline V gives CDR1 MRHNA, CDR2 SNTAGT. The CDR3 has 15 residues. CDR3 sequence reads: CASSGTSGGTDTQYF. CDR3 in DNA: TGTGCCAGCAGTGGGACTAGCGGGGGTACAGATACGCAGTATTTT.

This clonotype occurred a few times. The chain employs TRBV4-3 and TRBJ2-7; D not resolved. Trimming took off 3 bases at V and 1 base at J, with 7 bases between the two ends. Germline assignment: CDR1 LGHNA and CDR2 YSLEER. There are 13 residues in the CDR3. CDR3 in DNA: TGCGCCAGCAGCCAGGCGGAGTCCTACGAGCAGTACTTC. It specifies CASSQAESYEQYF.

This clonotype was recorded at least ten times. CDR3 DNA: TGCGCCAGCAGCCACCGACTAGCGGGAGACAATGAGCAGTTCTTC. Encoded protein: CASSHRLAGDNEQFF. The chain uses TRBV4-3 and TRBJ2-1, with TRBD2 matching over 12 bases. This CDR3 contains 15 residues. The V gene end was trimmed by 3 bases and the J gene end by 5 bases; junction bases not matched to a gene: 2. Germline V gene lookup returns CDR1 LGHNA and CDR2 YSLEER.

This clonotype was seen many times. The chain combines TRBV20-1 with TRBJ2-7, with a tentative D call TRBD2 (5 bases). Germline V gene data show CDR1 as DFQATT and CDR2 as SNEGSKA (reference sequence). CDR3 length: 13 residues. The V gene lost 4 bases and the J gene lost 2 bases, with 12 bases spanning the gap. DNA of the CDR3: TGCAGTGCTACCCACGAGGGAACCTACGAGCAGTACTTC. As protein: CSATHEGTYEQYF.

This clonotype occurred a few times. The chain has TRBV12-3 or TRBV12-4 and TRBJ1-5, with 7 bases fitting TRBD1. Trimming removed 6 bases from V and 4 bases from J; junction bases left unmatched: 6. CDR3 length: 14 amino acids. The DNA of the CDR3 is TGTGCCAGCAGCTGGGGACAGCAAAATCAGCCCCAGCATTTT. Its translation: CASSWGQQNQPQHF.

This clonotype was seen a single time. The rearrangement links TRBV9 to TRBJ2-1, with TRBD2 matching 7 bases. The CDR3 spans 16 residues. Germline CDR1 is SGDLS and CDR2 is YYNGEE. The J segment lost 9 bases and the V segment lost 4 bases, leaving 16 bases of the junction unmatched. CDR3 sequence reads: CASSSPWGRALGEQFF. The CDR3 region has the DNA TGTGCCAGCAGCTCCCCATGGGGGAGGGCCTTGGGTGAGCAGTTCTTC.

This clonotype was picked up many times. The chain employs TRBV12-3 or TRBV12-4 and TRBJ2-7; maybe TRBD2 (6 bases). Trimming cost V 0 bases and J 4 bases, with 10 bases left between them. The CDR3 extends over 14 amino acids. The CDR3 here is CASSLAEGGYEQYF. In nucleotides, the CDR3 is TGTGCCAGCAGTTTAGCAGAGGGAGGTTACGAGCAGTACTTC.

The chain recombines TRBV5-1 with TRBJ1-1; no clear D gene. This CDR3 comprises 14 residues. Germline CDR1 SGHRS, CDR2 YFSETQ. V gave up 0 bases and J gave up 6 bases, with 12 bases separating them. This CDR3 reads CASSLDTKAAEAFF. Written as DNA, the CDR3 is TGCGCCAGCAGCTTGGACACCAAGGCCGCTGAAGCTTTCTTT.

This clonotype was recorded at least ten times. The V gene is TRBV5-1, the J gene TRBJ1-1; TRBD1 agrees at 7 bases. CDR3 size: 12 residues. Germline CDR1 and CDR2: SGHRS and YFSETQ. The trim removed 3 bases at V and 8 bases at J, leaving 4 bases unmatched. The CDR3 spells CASSSDRVEAFF. CDR3 DNA: TGCGCCAGCAGCTCTGACAGGGTAGAAGCTTTCTTT.

This clonotype was detected many times. The chain carries TRBV10-1 and TRBJ2-5, with D unresolved. The germline V and J ends were trimmed by 4 bases and 1 base, with 7 bases remaining between them. There are 13 residues in the CDR3. Germline CDR1 is WNHNN and CDR2 is SYGVQD (reference sequence). The chain's CDR3 is CASSVDFQETQYF. The CDR3 DNA reads as TGCGCCAGCAGTGTGGATTTCCAAGAGACCCAGTACTTC.